This T cell receptor (beta chain) is from a study of regulatory T cells in long-lasting Graves disease. The CDR3 runs 13 residues. Germline V gene lookup returns CDR1 DFQATT and CDR2 SNEGSKA (reference sequence). The germline V and J ends were trimmed by 3 bases and 9 bases, with 18 bases remaining between them. As for time point: persistent/refractory GD, antithyroid drugs over 5 years with positive TRAb. PBMC RNA was the source of the TCR library. To note about this clonotype: Antigen: not known.

The TCR beta library used iRepertoire HTBI primers with Arm-PCR amplification of CDR3. TCRdb redid the calling of the multiplex PCR reads with MiXCR, one entry per CDR3 protein. The repertoire holds 600,000 to 850,000 distinct CDR3 sequences, with approximately 31% as singletons. Whole-study findings and limits: Accuracy may have suffered from the small sample size. TRBV28 was favored in persistent disease, as were TRBJ1-2 and TRBJ2-5.

Sequenced here: peripheral blood mononuclear cells (PBMCs), sampled when the disease was refractory, from a patient treated with antithyroid drugs. The genes are TRBV20-1 and TRBJ2-7, with D maybe TRBD2 (6 bases). This TCR was recovered from a female donor with Graves disease. In nucleotides, the CDR3 is TGCAGTGCTAGCAAGACGGTGGAGGGGATGCAGTACTTC. It yields the protein CSASKTVEGMQYF.